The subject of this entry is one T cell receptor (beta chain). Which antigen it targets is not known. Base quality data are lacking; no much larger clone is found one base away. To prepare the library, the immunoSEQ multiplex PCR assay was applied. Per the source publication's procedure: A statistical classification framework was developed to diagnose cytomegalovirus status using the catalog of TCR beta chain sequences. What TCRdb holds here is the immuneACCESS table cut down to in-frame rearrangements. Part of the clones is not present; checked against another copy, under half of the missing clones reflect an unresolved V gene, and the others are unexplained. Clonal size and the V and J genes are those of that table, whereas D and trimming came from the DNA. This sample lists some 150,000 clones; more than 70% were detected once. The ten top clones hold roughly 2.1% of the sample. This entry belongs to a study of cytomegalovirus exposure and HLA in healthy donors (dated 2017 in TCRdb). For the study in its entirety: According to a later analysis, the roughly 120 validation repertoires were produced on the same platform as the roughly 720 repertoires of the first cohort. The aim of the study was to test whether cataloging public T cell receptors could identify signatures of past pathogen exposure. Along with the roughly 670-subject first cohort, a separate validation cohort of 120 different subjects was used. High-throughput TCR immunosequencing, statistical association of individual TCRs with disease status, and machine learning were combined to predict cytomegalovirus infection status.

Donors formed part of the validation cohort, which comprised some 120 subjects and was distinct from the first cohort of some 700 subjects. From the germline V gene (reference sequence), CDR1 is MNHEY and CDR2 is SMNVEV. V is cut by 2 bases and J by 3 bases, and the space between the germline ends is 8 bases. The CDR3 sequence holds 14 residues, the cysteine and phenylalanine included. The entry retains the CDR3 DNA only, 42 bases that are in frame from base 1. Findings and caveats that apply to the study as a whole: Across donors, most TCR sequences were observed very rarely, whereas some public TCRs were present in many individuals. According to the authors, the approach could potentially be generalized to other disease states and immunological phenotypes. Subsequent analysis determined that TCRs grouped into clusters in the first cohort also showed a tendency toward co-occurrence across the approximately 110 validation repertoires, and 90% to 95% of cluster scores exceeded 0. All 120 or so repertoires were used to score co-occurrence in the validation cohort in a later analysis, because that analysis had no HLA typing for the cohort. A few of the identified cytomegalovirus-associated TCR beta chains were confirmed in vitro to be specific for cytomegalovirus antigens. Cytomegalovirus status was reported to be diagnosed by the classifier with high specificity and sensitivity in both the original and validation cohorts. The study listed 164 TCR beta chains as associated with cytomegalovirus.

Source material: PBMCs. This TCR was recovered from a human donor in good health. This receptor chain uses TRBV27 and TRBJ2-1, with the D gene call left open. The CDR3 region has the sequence CASSLAEDYNEQFF. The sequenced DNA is TGTGCCAGCAGTTTAGCGGAAGACTACAATGAGCAGTTCTTC.